The next 13 T cell receptor beta chains were all read from a single sample in a study of T cell responses to AZD1222 COVID-19 vaccine. Generated by immunoSEQ multiplex PCR, the TCRdb table keeps only in-frame clones and is missing some. The sample contains about 120,000 clones, 81% of which appear only once. Source: peripheral blood, taken on day 0 of AZD1222 vaccination. These receptors were collected from an adult in good health.

This clone was counted a few times. This rearrangement joins TRBV12-3 or TRBV12-4 to TRBJ1-5, with a possible D match to TRBD1 (5 bases). Trimming shortened V by 0 bases and J by 10 bases, and 10 bases separated the two germline ends. CDR3 length: 13 amino acids. CDR3 sequence reads: CASSLASRDPQHF. Written as DNA, the CDR3 is TGTGCCAGCAGTTTAGCGTCACGGGACCCCCAGCATTTT.

This clone appeared a few times. This chain joins TRBV5-1 and TRBJ2-2; D ambiguous. Trimming stripped 1 base from V and 0 bases from J, with 10 bases between. Germline-derived CDR1 and CDR2 are SGHRS and YFSETQ. The CDR3 totals 16 residues. The CDR3 spells CASSLYGTTNTGELFF. The CDR3 DNA is TGCGCCAGCAGCTTGTACGGTACGACGAACACCGGGGAGCTGTTTTTT.

This sequence joins TRBV6-2 or TRBV6-3 and TRBJ1-5, with a tentative D call TRBD1 (5 bases). V dropped 2 bases and J dropped 4 bases, with 9 bases sitting between them. From germline, CDR1 is MNHEY and CDR2 SVGEGT. The CDR3 spans 14 residues. This chain's CDR3 is CASSYMGGNQPQHF. CDR3 bases: TGTGCCAGCAGTTACATGGGGGGAAATCAGCCCCAGCATTTT.

The CDR3 DNA is TGTGCCAGCGGAGTAAGACAGGGGCACGAGCAGTACTTC. This sequence encodes CASGVRQGHEQYF. The V call is TRBV11-2, the J call TRBJ2-7; TRBD1 matches at 8 bases. This CDR3 contains 13 residues. Unmatched junction bases numbered 8, after V lost 8 bases and J lost 5 bases. Germline lookup yields CDR1 SGHAT and CDR2 FQNNGV.

The CDR3 DNA sequence: TGTGCCAGCAGTTCACCCGAGCCCACAGGGAAGGGTGAAAAACTGTTTTTT. The encoded protein is CASSSPEPTGKGEKLFF. The genes are TRBV28 and TRBJ1-4, with TRBD1 as a possible D gene (6 bases). This CDR3 contains 17 residues. V lost 4 bases, J lost 7 bases, and 22 bases lay in between. CDR1 is MDHEN and CDR2 is SYDVKM in the germline V gene.

This clone occurred once. V gene TRBV19 combines with J gene TRBJ1-4; TRBD1 matches at 9 bases. Germline V lookup: CDR1 LNHDA, CDR2 SQIVND (reference sequence). The trim removed 3 bases at V and 5 bases at J, leaving 1 base unmatched. CDR3 length equals 14 residues. For the CDR3, the DNA is TGTGCCAGTAGTATCGGGACAGGGAATGAAAAACTGTTTTTT. Residues: CASSIGTGNEKLFF.

The CDR3 here is CASSFDVGGDTQYF. As DNA, the CDR3 is TGTGCCAGCAGCTTCGACGTTGGAGGAGATACGCAGTATTTT. This chain uses TRBV14 with TRBJ2-3, with D perhaps matching TRBD2 (5 bases). The CDR3 length is 14 residues. Germline V gives CDR1 SGHDN, CDR2 FVKESK. Trimming cost V 5 bases and J 5 bases, with 14 bases left between them. Using reference TRBV14 and TRBJ2-3 for the parts outside the CDR3, the full variable domain is EAGVTQFPSHSVIEKGQTVTLRCDPISGHDNLYWYRRVMGKEIKFLLHFVKESKQDESGMPNNRFLAERTGGTYSTLKVQPAELEDSGVYFCASSFDVGGDTQYFGPGTRLTVL.

This chain connects TRBV30 to TRBJ1-6, with D maybe TRBD1 (6 bases). CDR1 and CDR2 from the germline V gene are GTSNPN and SVGIG (reference sequence). There are 13 residues in the CDR3. Between the trimmed V and J ends, which lost 5 bases and 10 bases, there was a span of 15 bases. Here the CDR3 DNA reads TGTGCCTGGGGGCAGGGGCCGGGATCACCCCTCCACTTT. It is translated as CAWGQGPGSPLHF.

This rearrangement joins TRBV5-4 to TRBJ1-4; no clear D gene. Germline V CDR1 and CDR2: SGHNT, YYREEE (reference sequence). The CDR3 has 15 residues. V was pared by 4 bases and J by 4 bases, with 14 bases between. The CDR3 region has the DNA TGTGCCAGCAGCAGGGCTGGGAGCCTTAATGAAAAACTGTTTTTT. This sequence encodes CASSRAGSLNEKLFF.

The chain is built from TRBV6-6 and TRBJ1-5, with 7 bases aligning to TRBD1. The J segment lost 0 bases and the V segment lost 6 bases, leaving 11 bases of the junction unmatched. The CDR3 consists of 17 residues. Germline assignment: CDR1 MNHNY and CDR2 SVGAGI (reference sequence). CDR3 nucleotides: TGTGCCAGCAGGCGACAGGGAACGGGGTATAGCAATCAGCCCCAGCATTTT. Translation gives CASRRQGTGYSNQPQHF.

The chain links TRBV10-3 to TRBJ2-7, with 10 bases lining up with TRBD1. Germline V gene data show CDR1 as ENHRY and CDR2 as SYGVKD. Trimming cost V 6 bases and J 0 bases; bases outside gene matches: 8. This CDR3 has 16 amino acids. CDR3 region: CAISGDRGPLSYEQYF. For the CDR3, the DNA is TGTGCCATCAGCGGGGACAGGGGCCCTCTCTCCTACGAGCAGTACTTC.

The V and J genes are TRBV20-1 and TRBJ1-1; the D is unclear. The V and J ends lost 3 bases and 9 bases respectively, with 11 bases between them. Germline V lookup: CDR1 DFQATT, CDR2 SNEGSKA (reference sequence). This CDR3 spans 11 amino acids. This chain's CDR3 is CSAREVRKAFF. DNA for the CDR3: TGCAGTGCTAGGGAGGTGAGGAAAGCTTTCTTT.

CDR3 loop: CASSLAGSGGANNEQFF. The CDR3 nucleotides read TGCGCCAGCAGCTTGGCCGGCAGCGGGGGGGCCAACAATGAGCAGTTCTTC. The chain links TRBV5-1 to TRBJ2-1; 10 nucleotides match TRBD2. J was trimmed by 5 bases and V by 0 bases; bases with no gene match: 8. Germline assignment: CDR1 SGHRS and CDR2 YFSETQ. The CDR3 runs 17 residues.